The 10 T cell receptor beta chains presented below share a single source sample, sequenced in a study of shared clonotypes between healthy human individuals. Profiled with immunoSEQ multiplex PCR; TCRdb holds only in-frame clones, not every one. The sample holds about 2 million clones, roughly 94% seen once. Specimen: naive CD4+ T cells sorted from blood. This sample's subset: CD45RA+ positively selected. The receptors were sampled from a man between 18 and 29 years old in good health.

The chain is built from TRBV10-3 and TRBJ2-1; TRBD2 matches 9 bases. The CDR3 spans 15 residues. V shed 6 bases, J shed 5 bases, and the junction held 8 bases outside the gene matches. CDR1 and CDR2 from the germline V gene are ENHRY and SYGVKD. CDR3 nucleotides: TGTGCCATCAGGGGCGGAGCTAGCGGGAACAATGAGCAGTTCTTC. Residues: CAIRGGASGNNEQFF.

This sequence joins TRBV10-2 and TRBJ1-6; D may be TRBD1 (5 bases). V was cut by 4 bases and J by 7 bases, with 14 bases left in between. CDR3 length: 15 amino acids. Looked up from germline, CDR1 is WSHSY and CDR2 is SAAADI. The CDR3 sequence is CASSAQGEGNSPLHF. The CDR3 DNA is TGCGCCAGCAGTGCCCAGGGCGAGGGAAATTCACCCCTCCACTTT.

A word on this clone: Additional DNA sequences in this sample encode the identical CDR3. The chain links TRBV7-2 to TRBJ2-5; D may be TRBD2 (7 bases). This CDR3 region has 14 residues. The V gene's germline CDR1 is SGHTA and CDR2 FQGNSA. V was shortened by 3 bases and J by 2 bases, with 10 bases between the two germline ends. The CDR3 bases are TGTGCCAGCAGCTTCAGGGGAGGGCAAGAGACCCAGTACTTC. Translation: CASSFRGGQETQYF.

This rearrangement joins TRBV30 to TRBJ2-2, with 10 bases fitting TRBD1. V lost 5 bases and J lost 5; bases outside the gene matches: 11. Germline values: CDR1 GTSNPN, CDR2 SVGIG (reference sequence). The CDR3 length is 16 residues. CDR3 residues: CAWDRDRGFGTGELFF. The CDR3 DNA reads as TGTGCCTGGGACCGGGACAGGGGATTCGGGACCGGGGAGCTGTTTTTT.

This clone was observed a single time. This chain uses TRBV7-2 with TRBJ2-7, with 8 bases aligning to TRBD1. CDR1 and CDR2 (germline): SGHTA, FQGNSA. Unmatched junction bases numbered 9, after V lost 5 bases and J lost 0 bases. CDR3 length equals 16 residues. The CDR3 coding sequence is TGTGCCAGCAGCCCCACCGGGACAGGCAGCTCCTACGAGCAGTACTTC. Translation gives CASSPTGTGSSYEQYF.

The rearrangement uses TRBV2 and TRBJ2-7; 12 bases are shared with TRBD1. Germline values: CDR1 SNHLY, CDR2 FYNNEI. This CDR3 spans 15 amino acids. V lost 6 bases to trimming and J lost 4 bases; unmatched junction nucleotides: 7. CDR3 amino acids: CASRHPGQGAYEQYF. CDR3 DNA sequence: TGTGCCAGCAGGCACCCGGGACAGGGGGCTTACGAGCAGTACTTC. The full variable domain, completed using reference TRBV2 and TRBJ2-7, is EPEVTQTPSHQVTQMGQEVILRCVPISNHLYFYWYRQILGQKVEFLVSFYNNEISEKSEIFDDQFSVERPDGSNFTLKIRSTKLEDSAMYFCASRHPGQGAYEQYFGPGTRLTVT.

The rearrangement joins TRBV29-1 to TRBJ1-1; TRBD1 agrees at 9 bases. CDR1 and CDR2 (germline): SQVTM, ANQGSEA. The CDR3 is made up of 14 amino acids. V lost 2 bases to trimming and J lost 4 bases; unmatched junction nucleotides: 5. The CDR3 protein is CSVEPGQGSTEAFF. CDR3 in DNA: TGCAGCGTTGAACCGGGACAGGGTTCCACTGAAGCTTTCTTT.

V is TRBV29-1 and J is TRBJ2-1; D perhaps matches TRBD2 (6 bases). Germline CDR1 reads SQVTM; CDR2 reads ANQGSEA. The ends were cut back, 5 bases at V and 1 base at J, with 9 bases in the middle. CDR3 length: 13 amino acids. CDR3 in amino acids: CSVTAGSYNEQFF. The CDR3 DNA follows: TGCAGCGTTACAGCGGGTTCCTACAATGAGCAGTTCTTC.

The gene calls are TRBV5-5 and TRBJ2-2; D unclear. Germline V gene data show CDR1 as SGHKS and CDR2 as YYEKEE (reference sequence). V was shortened by 4 bases and J by 4 bases, with 11 bases between the two germline ends. The CDR3 sequence is 14 residues long. CDR3 nucleotide sequence: TGTGCCAGCAGCCGAGACTTTTTCACCGGGGAGCTGTTTTTT. The encoded protein is CASSRDFFTGELFF.

V gene TRBV6-1 combines with J gene TRBJ1-6; 12 bases align to TRBD1. There are 14 residues in the CDR3. J lost 9 bases, V lost 6 bases, and 3 bases had no gene match. CDR1 MNHNS and CDR2 SASEGT come from the germline V gene. The CDR3 protein is CASRGTGGVSPLHF. The CDR3 DNA reads TGTGCCAGCAGGGGGACAGGGGGCGTTTCACCCCTCCACTTT.